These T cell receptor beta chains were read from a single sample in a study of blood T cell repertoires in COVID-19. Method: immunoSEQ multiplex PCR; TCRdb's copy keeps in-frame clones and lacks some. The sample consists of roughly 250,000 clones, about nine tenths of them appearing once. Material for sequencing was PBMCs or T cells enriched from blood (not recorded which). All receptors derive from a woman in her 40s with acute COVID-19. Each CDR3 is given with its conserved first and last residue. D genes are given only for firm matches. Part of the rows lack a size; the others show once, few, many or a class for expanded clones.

CDR3nt: TGTGCCAGCAGTACTAGACAGCCCGACAGGGCCCAGGACACAGATACGCAGTATTTT; CDR3aa: CASSTRQPDRAQDTDTQYF; v_gene: TRBV6-2/TRBV6-3; j_gene: TRBJ2-3; d_gene: TRBD1; abundance: .
CDR3nt: TGTGCCAGCAGCTTGGAGCATACCGAGCAGTTCTTC; CDR3aa: CASSLEHTEQFF; v_gene: TRBV11-3; j_gene: TRBJ2-1; d_gene: .; abundance: .
CDR3nt: TGTGCCAGCAGTTTGACAGGGGCCCAATATGGCTACACCTTC; CDR3aa: CASSLTGAQYGYTF; v_gene: TRBV6-5; j_gene: TRBJ1-2; d_gene: TRBD1; abundance: .
CDR3nt: TGTGCCTGGAGTGTCACAGGGTTCGCTCAGCCCCAGCATTTT; CDR3aa: CAWSVTGFAQPQHF; v_gene: TRBV30; j_gene: TRBJ1-5; d_gene: .; abundance: .
CDR3nt: TGTGCCAGCAGCTCGGGACAGCCATGGGCTGAAGCTTTCTTT; CDR3aa: CASSSGQPWAEAFF; v_gene: TRBV11-3; j_gene: TRBJ1-1; d_gene: TRBD1; abundance: .
CDR3nt: TGTGCCAGCAGTGACGTCGGGAATGAGCAGTTCTTC; CDR3aa: CASSDVGNEQFF; v_gene: TRBV6-1; j_gene: TRBJ2-1; d_gene: .; abundance: once
CDR3nt: TGTGCCAGCAGCTTAGGACGAAACCTAATAAGGAGTGAAAAACTGTTTTTT; CDR3aa: CASSLGRNLIRSEKLFF; v_gene: TRBV11-3; j_gene: TRBJ1-4; d_gene: .; abundance: .
CDR3nt: TGTGCCAGCAGTTTGTCTCGGAACACTGAAGCTTTCTTT; CDR3aa: CASSLSRNTEAFF; v_gene: TRBV27; j_gene: TRBJ1-1; d_gene: .; abundance: .
CDR3nt: TGTGCCACCAGTGATCTCGGGACTACTGCTTATACGCAGTATTTT; CDR3aa: CATSDLGTTAYTQYF; v_gene: TRBV24-1; j_gene: TRBJ2-3; d_gene: TRBD2; abundance: .
CDR3nt: TGTGCCAGTAGTTGGTCTAGGCCGAAAGGCTACACCTTC; CDR3aa: CASSWSRPKGYTF; v_gene: TRBV19; j_gene: TRBJ1-2; d_gene: .; abundance: .